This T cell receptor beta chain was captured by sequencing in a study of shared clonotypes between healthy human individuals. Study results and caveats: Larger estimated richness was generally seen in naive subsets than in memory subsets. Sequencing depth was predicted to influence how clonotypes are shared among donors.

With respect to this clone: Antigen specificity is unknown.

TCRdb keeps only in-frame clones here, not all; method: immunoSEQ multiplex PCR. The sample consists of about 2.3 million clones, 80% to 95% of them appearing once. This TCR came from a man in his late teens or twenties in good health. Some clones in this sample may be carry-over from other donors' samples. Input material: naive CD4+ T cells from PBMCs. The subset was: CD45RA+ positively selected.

The CDR3 loop reads CASSSGQGVEKLFF. CDR3 DNA: TGTGCCAGCAGCTCGGGACAGGGGGTTGAAAAACTGTTTTTT. This chain connects TRBV7-2 to TRBJ1-4; TRBD1 agrees at 11 bases. Losses at the gene ends were 4 bases for V and 7 bases for J; bases not matched to a gene: 2. The CDR3 contains 14 residues. Germline V gives CDR1 SGHTA, CDR2 FQGNSA.